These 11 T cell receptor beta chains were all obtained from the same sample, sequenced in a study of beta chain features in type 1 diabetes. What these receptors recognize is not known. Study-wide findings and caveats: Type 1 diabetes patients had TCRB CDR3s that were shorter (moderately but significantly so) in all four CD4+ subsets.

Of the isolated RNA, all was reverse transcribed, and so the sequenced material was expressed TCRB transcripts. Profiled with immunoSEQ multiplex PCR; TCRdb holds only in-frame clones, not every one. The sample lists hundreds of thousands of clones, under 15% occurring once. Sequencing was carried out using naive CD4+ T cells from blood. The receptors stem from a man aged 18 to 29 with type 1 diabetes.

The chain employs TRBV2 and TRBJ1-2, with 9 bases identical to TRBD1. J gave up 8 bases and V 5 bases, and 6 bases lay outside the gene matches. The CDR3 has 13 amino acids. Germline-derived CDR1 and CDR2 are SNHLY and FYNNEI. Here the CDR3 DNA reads TGTGCCAGCAGTACAGGGGGCGGTTTAGGCTACACCTTC. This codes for CASSTGGGLGYTF.

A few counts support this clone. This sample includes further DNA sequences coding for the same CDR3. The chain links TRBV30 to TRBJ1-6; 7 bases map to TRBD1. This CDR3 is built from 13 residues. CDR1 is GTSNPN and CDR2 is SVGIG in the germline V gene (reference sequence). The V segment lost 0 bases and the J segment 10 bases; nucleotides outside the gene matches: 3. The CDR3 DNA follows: TGTGCCTGGAGTGTCCAGGGGGACTCACCCCTCCACTTT. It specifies CAWSVQGDSPLHF.

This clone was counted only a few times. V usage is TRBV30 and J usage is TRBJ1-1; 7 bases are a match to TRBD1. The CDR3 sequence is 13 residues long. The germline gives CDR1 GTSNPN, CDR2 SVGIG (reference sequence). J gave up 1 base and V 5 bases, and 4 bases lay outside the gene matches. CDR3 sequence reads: CAWQGQPNTEAFF. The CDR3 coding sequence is TGTGCCTGGCAGGGACAGCCGAACACTGAAGCTTTCTTT.

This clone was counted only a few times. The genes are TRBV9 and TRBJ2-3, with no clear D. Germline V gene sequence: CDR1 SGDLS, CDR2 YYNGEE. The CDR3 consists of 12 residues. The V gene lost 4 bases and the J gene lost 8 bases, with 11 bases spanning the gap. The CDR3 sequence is CASSTTEVTQYF. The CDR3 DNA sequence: TGTGCCAGCAGCACCACTGAAGTTACGCAGTATTTT.

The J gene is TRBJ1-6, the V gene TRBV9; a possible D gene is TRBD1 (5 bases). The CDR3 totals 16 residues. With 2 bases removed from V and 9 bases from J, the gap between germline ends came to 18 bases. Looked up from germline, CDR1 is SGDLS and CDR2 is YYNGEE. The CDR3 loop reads CASSVTGEGSSSPLHF. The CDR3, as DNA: TGTGCCAGCAGCGTTACAGGAGAGGGATCGTCTTCACCCCTCCACTTT.

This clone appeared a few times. The CDR3 nucleotides read TGTGCCACCAGCAGGGACAGGGCCGATCTGGGCTACACCTTC. Encoded protein: CATSRDRADLGYTF. The chain combines TRBV15 with TRBJ1-2; the match to TRBD1 covers 8 bases. The CDR3 totals 14 residues. CDR1 is LNHNV and CDR2 is YYDKDF in the germline V gene (reference sequence). The J segment lost 8 bases and the V segment lost 3 bases, leaving 8 bases of the junction unmatched.

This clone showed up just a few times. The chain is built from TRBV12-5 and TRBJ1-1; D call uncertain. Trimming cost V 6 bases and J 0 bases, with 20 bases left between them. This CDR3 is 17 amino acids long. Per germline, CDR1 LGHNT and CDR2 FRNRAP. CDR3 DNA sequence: TGTGCTAGTGGACCTTCATACACCACGATTTTGAACACTGAAGCTTTCTTT. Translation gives CASGPSYTTILNTEAFF.

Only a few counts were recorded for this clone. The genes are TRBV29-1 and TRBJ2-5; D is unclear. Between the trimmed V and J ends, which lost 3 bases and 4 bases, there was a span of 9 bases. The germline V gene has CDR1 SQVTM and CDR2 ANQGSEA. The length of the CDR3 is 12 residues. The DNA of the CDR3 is TGCAGCGTTGAGATCTGGGGAGAGACCCAGTACTTC. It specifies CSVEIWGETQYF.

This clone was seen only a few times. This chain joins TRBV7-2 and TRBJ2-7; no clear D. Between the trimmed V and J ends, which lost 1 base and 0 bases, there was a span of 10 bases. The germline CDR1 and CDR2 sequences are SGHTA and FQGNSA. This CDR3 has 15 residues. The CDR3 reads CASSLGFPDSYEQYF. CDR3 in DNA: TGTGCCAGCAGCTTAGGATTCCCGGACTCCTACGAGCAGTACTTC.

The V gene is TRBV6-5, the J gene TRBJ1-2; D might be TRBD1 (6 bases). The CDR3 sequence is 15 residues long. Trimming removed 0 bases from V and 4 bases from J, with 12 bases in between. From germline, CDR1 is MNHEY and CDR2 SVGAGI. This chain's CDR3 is CASSYSDSPSYGYTF. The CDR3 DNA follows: TGTGCCAGCAGTTACTCGGACAGCCCCTCCTATGGCTACACCTTC.

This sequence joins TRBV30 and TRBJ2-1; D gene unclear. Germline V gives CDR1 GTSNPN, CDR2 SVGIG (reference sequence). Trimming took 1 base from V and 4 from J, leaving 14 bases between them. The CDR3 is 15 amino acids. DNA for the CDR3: TGTGCCTGGAGTGGGTCAAGCCCTGTTTACAATGAGCAGTTCTTC. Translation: CAWSGSSPVYNEQFF.